This is a list of T cell receptor beta chains from one sample in a study of shared clonotypes between healthy human individuals. Here immunoSEQ multiplex PCR was the method, and the copy in TCRdb shows in-frame clones only, minus some. Here the sample spans roughly 2.2 million clones, roughly 93% being singletons. What was sequenced was naive CD4+ T cells from PBMCs. These TCRs come from a man between 18 and 35 years old in good health. Some clones in this sample may be carry-over from other donors' samples. Each CDR3 is given without its conserved first and last residue.

>TRBV6-5|TRBJ2-1
ASSTRNEQF
>TRBV5-5|TRBJ1-2
ASSLASNYGYT
>TRBV28|TRBJ2-1
ASSLGPRNYNEQF
>TRBV29-1|TRBJ1-2
SVSLEEGGYT
>TRBV27|TRBJ2-3
ASGPLPGTGRTDTQY
>TRBV5-4|TRBJ2-3
ASSLGGGGGTDTQY
>TRBV6-5|TRBJ2-2
ASSPPGRNTGELF
>TRBV5-1|TRBJ1-2
ASNSLGGMDYGYT
>TRBV19|TRBJ2-7
ASSILPEYEQY
>TRBV5-1|TRBJ2-7
ASSSVGISDEQY
>TRBV29-1|TRBJ2-4
SVGGRAMNIQY
>TRBV30|TRBJ1-5
AWSKGGGTDQPQH